The 15 T cell receptor beta chains reported below all come from one sample, sequenced in a study of shared clonotypes between healthy human individuals. Using immunoSEQ multiplex PCR, the repertoire was profiled, and TCRdb retains in-frame clones only, with some absent. The sample consists of about 1.5 million clones, nearly 99% of them appearing once. Material: naive CD4+ T cells sorted from blood. Documented subset: CD45RA+ positively selected. The receptors were gathered from a man aged 25-40 years in good health.

The chain is built from TRBV28 and TRBJ1-5; D possibly corresponds to TRBD1 (6 bases). The ends were cut back, 5 bases at V and 2 bases at J, with 19 bases in the middle. Per germline, CDR1 MDHEN and CDR2 SYDVKM. The CDR3 is 17 residues long. CDR3 sequence: CASSPHSGTPGNQPQHF. The CDR3 bases are TGTGCCAGCAGTCCCCATTCCGGGACACCCGGCAATCAGCCCCAGCATTTT.

For the CDR3, the DNA is TGTGCCTGGAGCCGCGGCCTAAACTTCCCTGAAGCTTTCTTT. It specifies CAWSRGLNFPEAFF. This chain links TRBV30 with TRBJ1-1; no definite D call. The CDR3 covers 14 residues. The germline gives CDR1 GTSNPN, CDR2 SVGIG (reference sequence). Trimming took off 3 bases at V and 6 bases at J, with 17 bases between the two ends. Using reference TRBV30 and TRBJ1-1 for the parts outside the CDR3, the full variable domain is SQTIHQWPATLVQPVGSPLSLECTVEGTSNPNLYWYRQAAGRGLQLLFYSVGIGQISSEVPQNLSASRPQDRQFILSSKKLLLSDSGFYLCAWSRGLNFPEAFFGQGTRLTVV.

CDR3 in DNA: TGTGCCAGCAGCTTGGCAAGGGCGGTGGTAGGCACAGATACGCAGTATTTT. Its protein is CASSLARAVVGTDTQYF. The V call is TRBV5-6, the J call TRBJ2-3, with D uncertain. In germline, CDR1 is SGHDT, CDR2 YYEEEE. The CDR3 length is 17 residues. The ends were cut back, 0 bases at V and 1 base at J, with 15 bases in the middle.

This clone was counted once. This chain joins TRBV18 and TRBJ1-3; possibly TRBD1 for D (5 bases). V was shortened by 0 bases and J by 0 bases, with 12 bases between the two germline ends. This CDR3 region has 17 residues. Germline V CDR1 and CDR2: KGHSH, LQKENI. The DNA of the CDR3 is TGTGCCAGCTCACCACCCCAACCAGGGAGCTCTGGAAACACCATATATTTT. Amino acid sequence: CASSPPQPGSSGNTIYF.

The gene calls are TRBV4-1 and TRBJ2-1; the D gene is possibly TRBD1 (6 bases). The ends were cut back, 0 bases at V and 7 bases at J, with 13 bases in the middle. CDR3 length: 15 amino acids. Per germline, CDR1 MGHRA and CDR2 YSYEKL. The CDR3 DNA reads as TGCGCCAGCAGCCAAGATTGGCCACAGGGAAATGAGCAGTTCTTC. Translated: CASSQDWPQGNEQFF.

This clone was counted once. The rearrangement links TRBV5-6 to TRBJ1-5; D ambiguous. This CDR3 contains 17 residues. Germline V gene sequence: CDR1 SGHDT, CDR2 YYEEEE. Deletions cut 5 bases from V and 1 base from J, with 19 bases between. The CDR3 is CASSFRSTAKSNQPQHF. CDR3 nucleotides: TGTGCCAGCAGTTTCAGGTCCACCGCCAAGAGCAATCAGCCCCAGCATTTT.

A note on this clone: This same CDR3 is encoded by further DNA sequences in the sample. The gene calls are TRBV2 and TRBJ2-7; D is unclear. Germline V gene sequence: CDR1 SNHLY, CDR2 FYNNEI. The CDR3 consists of 12 residues. Trimming cost V 0 bases and J 5 bases, with 5 bases left between them. CDR3 sequence reads: CASSEALHEQYF. In DNA, the CDR3 is TGTGCCAGCAGTGAAGCGCTCCACGAGCAGTACTTC.

The rearrangement uses TRBV5-1 and TRBJ2-7; D might be TRBD2 (7 bases). The CDR3 totals 13 residues. CDR1 and CDR2 (germline): SGHRS, YFSETQ. Trimming removed 0 bases at V and 6 bases at J, with 10 bases between. CDR3 amino acids: CASSLDREGEQYF. CDR3 DNA: TGCGCCAGCAGCTTGGACAGGGAGGGCGAGCAGTACTTC.

J is TRBJ1-5 and V is TRBV15; D ambiguous. Per germline, CDR1 LNHNV and CDR2 YYDKDF (reference sequence). The V end was cut by 1 base, the J end by 4 bases, with 11 bases between. The CDR3 is made up of 15 amino acids. The CDR3 is CATSRGPEPNQPQHF. The DNA of the CDR3 is TGTGCCACCAGCAGAGGCCCGGAGCCTAATCAGCCCCAGCATTTT.

The genes are TRBV9 and TRBJ2-1; the D gene is possibly TRBD1 (5 bases). V was trimmed by 1 base and J by 9 bases, leaving 17 bases between them. Germline CDR1 reads SGDLS; CDR2 reads YYNGEE. The CDR3 totals 15 residues. CDR3 region: CASSVSRVGLGEQFF. In nucleotides, the CDR3 is TGTGCCAGCAGCGTATCAAGAGTGGGGCTCGGTGAGCAGTTCTTC.

The gene calls are TRBV7-9 and TRBJ1-1, with D tentatively TRBD1 (5 bases). CDR1 is SEHNR and CDR2 is FQNEAQ in the germline V gene (reference sequence). CDR3 length: 11 amino acids. V shed 8 bases and J shed 11 bases, with 15 bases lying between them. CDR3 nucleotide sequence: TGTGCCAGCGGAGGCAGGGAGGACGCTTTCTTT. Its protein product is CASGGREDAFF.

The chain combines TRBV10-3 with TRBJ2-7; perhaps TRBD1 as D (5 bases). The CDR3 length is 13 residues. Germline V lookup: CDR1 ENHRY, CDR2 SYGVKD. The V gene lost 6 bases and the J gene lost 3 bases, with 12 bases spanning the gap. The CDR3 sequence: CAIRIQDHYEQYF. The CDR3 DNA sequence: TGTGCCATCAGGATACAGGATCACTACGAGCAGTACTTC.

As concerns this clone: At the DNA level, this CDR3 is encoded by other sequences in the same sample as well. This rearrangement joins TRBV7-2 to TRBJ2-1; D is unresolved. Trimming shortened V by 6 bases and J by 3 bases, and 3 bases separated the two germline ends. Germline lookup yields CDR1 SGHTA and CDR2 FQGNSA. CDR3 size: 11 residues. The CDR3 DNA follows: TGTGCCAGCAGATACTACAATGAGCAGTTCTTC. It is translated as CASRYYNEQFF.

The chain uses TRBV29-1 and TRBJ2-1; 8 bases are shared with TRBD2. The J segment lost 6 bases and the V segment lost 4 bases, leaving 14 bases of the junction unmatched. Germline assignment: CDR1 SQVTM and CDR2 ANQGSEA. The CDR3 has 16 amino acids. The CDR3 sequence is CSVVGLAGGGPNEQFF. The DNA of the CDR3 is TGCAGCGTTGTAGGACTAGCTGGGGGCGGCCCCAATGAGCAGTTCTTC.

This chain links TRBV5-1 with TRBJ2-1; 14 bases are a match to TRBD2. CDR1 SGHRS and CDR2 YFSETQ come from the germline V gene. CDR3 size: 17 residues. The ends lost 4 bases at V and 9 bases at J; junction bases unmatched: 12. Here the CDR3 DNA reads TGCGCCAGCAGCAGCGGACTAGCGGGAGGTGGGACAGGTGAGCAGTTCTTC. Amino acid sequence: CASSSGLAGGGTGEQFF.